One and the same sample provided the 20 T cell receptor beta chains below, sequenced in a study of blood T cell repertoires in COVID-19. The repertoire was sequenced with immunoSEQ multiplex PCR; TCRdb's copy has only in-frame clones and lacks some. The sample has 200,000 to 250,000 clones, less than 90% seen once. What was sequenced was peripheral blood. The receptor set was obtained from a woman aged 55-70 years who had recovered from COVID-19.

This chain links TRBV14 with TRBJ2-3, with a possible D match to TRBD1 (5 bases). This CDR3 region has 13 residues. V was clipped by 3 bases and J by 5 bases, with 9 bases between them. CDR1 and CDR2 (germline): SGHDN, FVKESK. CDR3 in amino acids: CASSQGHRDTQYF. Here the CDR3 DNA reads TGTGCCAGCAGCCAGGGGCACCGAGATACGCAGTATTTT.

CDR3 DNA sequence: TGTGCCACCAGCGGCGGGGGGAGATTGAATGAGCAGTTCTTC. This sequence encodes CATSGGGRLNEQFF. J is TRBJ2-1 and V is TRBV24-1; 8 nucleotides align to TRBD2. The CDR3 runs to 14 residues. The junction had 8 bases not matched to a gene; V was cut back by 7 bases and J by 7 bases. Germline CDR1 KGHDR, CDR2 SFDVKD.

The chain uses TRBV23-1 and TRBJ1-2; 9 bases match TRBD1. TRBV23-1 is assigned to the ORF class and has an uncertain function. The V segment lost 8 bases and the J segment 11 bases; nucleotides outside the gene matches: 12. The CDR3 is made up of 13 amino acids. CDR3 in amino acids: CASCPGTGLSYTF. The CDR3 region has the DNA TGCGCCAGCTGTCCCGGGACAGGGTTGTCATACACCTTC.

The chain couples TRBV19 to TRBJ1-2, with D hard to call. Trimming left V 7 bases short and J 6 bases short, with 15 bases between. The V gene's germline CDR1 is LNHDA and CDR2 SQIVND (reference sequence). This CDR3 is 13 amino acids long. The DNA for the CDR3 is TGTGCCAGTATTCGACAAACAGATAATGGCTACACCTTC. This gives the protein CASIRQTDNGYTF.

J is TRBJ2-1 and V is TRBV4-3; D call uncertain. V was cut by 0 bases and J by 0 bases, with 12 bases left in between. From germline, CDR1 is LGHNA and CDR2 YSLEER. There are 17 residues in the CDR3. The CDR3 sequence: CASSQESGPSSYNEQFF. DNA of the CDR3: TGCGCCAGCAGCCAAGAGTCCGGTCCGAGCTCCTACAATGAGCAGTTCTTC.

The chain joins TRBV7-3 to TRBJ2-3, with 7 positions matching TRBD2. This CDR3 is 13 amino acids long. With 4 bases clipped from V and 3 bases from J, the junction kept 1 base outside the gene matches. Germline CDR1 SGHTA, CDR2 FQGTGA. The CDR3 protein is CASSSGGTDTQYF. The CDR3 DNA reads TGTGCCAGCAGCTCGGGGGGAACAGATACGCAGTATTTT.

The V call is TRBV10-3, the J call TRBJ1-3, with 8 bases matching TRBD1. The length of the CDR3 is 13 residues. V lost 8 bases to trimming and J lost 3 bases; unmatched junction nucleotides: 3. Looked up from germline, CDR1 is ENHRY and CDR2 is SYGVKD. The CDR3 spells CAIGQGYGNTIYF. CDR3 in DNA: TGTGCCATCGGACAGGGTTATGGAAACACCATATATTTT.

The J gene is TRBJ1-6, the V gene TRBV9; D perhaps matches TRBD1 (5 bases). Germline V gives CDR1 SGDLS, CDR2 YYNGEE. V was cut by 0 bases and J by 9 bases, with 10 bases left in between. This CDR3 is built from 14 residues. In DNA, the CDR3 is TGTGCCAGCAGCGTAGCCGGGAGGGGTTCACCCCTCCACTTT. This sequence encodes CASSVAGRGSPLHF.

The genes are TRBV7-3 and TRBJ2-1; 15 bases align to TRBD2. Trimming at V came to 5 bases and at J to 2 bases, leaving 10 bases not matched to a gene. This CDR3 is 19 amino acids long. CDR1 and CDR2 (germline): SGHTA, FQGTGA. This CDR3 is CASSPQGTSGGTPYNEQFF. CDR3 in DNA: TGTGCCAGCAGCCCCCAGGGGACTAGCGGGGGGACGCCCTACAATGAGCAGTTCTTC.

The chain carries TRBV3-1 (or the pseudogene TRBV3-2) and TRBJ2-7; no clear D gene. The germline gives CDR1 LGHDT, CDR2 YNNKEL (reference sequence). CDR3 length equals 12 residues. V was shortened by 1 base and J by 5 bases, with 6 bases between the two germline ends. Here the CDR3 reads CASSQGEDEQYF. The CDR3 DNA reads TGTGCCAGCAGCCAAGGAGAGGACGAGCAGTACTTC.

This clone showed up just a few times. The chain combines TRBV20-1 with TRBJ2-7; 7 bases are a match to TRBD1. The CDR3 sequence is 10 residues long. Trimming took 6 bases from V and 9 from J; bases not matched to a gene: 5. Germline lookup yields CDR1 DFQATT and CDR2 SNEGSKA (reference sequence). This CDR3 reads CSAHSGGQYF. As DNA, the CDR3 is TGCAGTGCCCATTCAGGGGGGCAGTACTTC.

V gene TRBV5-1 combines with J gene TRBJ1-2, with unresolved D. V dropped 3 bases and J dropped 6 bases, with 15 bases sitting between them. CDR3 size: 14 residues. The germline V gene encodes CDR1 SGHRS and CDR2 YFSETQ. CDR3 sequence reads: CASSSSPGYDGYTF. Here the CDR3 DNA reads TGCGCCAGCAGCTCATCCCCGGGGTACGATGGCTACACCTTC.

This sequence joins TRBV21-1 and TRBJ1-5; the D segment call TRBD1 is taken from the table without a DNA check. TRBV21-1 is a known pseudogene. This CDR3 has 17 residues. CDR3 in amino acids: CASSKMGDRGLHQPQHF. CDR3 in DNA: TGTGCCAGCAGCAAAATGGGGGACAGGGGGTTGCATCAGCCCCAGCATTTT.

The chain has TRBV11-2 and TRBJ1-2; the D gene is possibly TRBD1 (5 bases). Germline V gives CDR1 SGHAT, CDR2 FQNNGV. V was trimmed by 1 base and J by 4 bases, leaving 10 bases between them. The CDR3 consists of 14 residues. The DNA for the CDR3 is TGTGCCAGCAGCTTAGGGGGGGGTGGCTATGGCTACACCTTC. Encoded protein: CASSLGGGGYGYTF.

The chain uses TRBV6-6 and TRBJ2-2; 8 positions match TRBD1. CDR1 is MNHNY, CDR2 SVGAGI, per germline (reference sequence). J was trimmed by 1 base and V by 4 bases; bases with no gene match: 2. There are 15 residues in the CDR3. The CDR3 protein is CASSSTGENTGELFF. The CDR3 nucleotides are TGTGCCAGCAGTTCGACAGGGGAGAACACCGGGGAGCTGTTTTTT.

The CDR3 DNA reads as TGTGCCAGTAGTGCCGGGACAGGGTTCGACTATGGCTACACCTTC. This gives the protein CASSAGTGFDYGYTF. The chain employs TRBV19 and TRBJ1-2; 9 positions match TRBD1. V lost 5 bases, J lost 3 bases, and 7 bases stayed unmatched. The germline V gene encodes CDR1 LNHDA and CDR2 SQIVND (reference sequence). This CDR3 spans 15 amino acids. The full variable domain, rest sourced from reference TRBV19 and TRBJ1-2, is DGGITQSPKYLFRKEGQNVTLSCEQNLNHDAMYWYRQDPGQGLRLIYYSQIVNDFQKGDIAEGYSVSREKKESFPLTVTSAQKNPTAFYLCASSAGTGFDYGYTFGSGTRLTVV.

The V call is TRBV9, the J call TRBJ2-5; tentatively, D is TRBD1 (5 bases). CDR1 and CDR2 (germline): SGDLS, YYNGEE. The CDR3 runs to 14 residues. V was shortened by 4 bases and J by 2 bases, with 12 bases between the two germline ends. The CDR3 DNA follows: TGTGCCAGCAGCACCCAGGGTGAACAAGAGACCCAGTACTTC. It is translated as CASSTQGEQETQYF.

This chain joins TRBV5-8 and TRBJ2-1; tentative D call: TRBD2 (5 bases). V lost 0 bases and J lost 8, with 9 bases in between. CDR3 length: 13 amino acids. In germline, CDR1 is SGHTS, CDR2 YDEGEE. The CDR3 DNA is TGTGCCAGCAGCTTGGTTCTAGCCTATGAGCAGTTCTTC. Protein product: CASSLVLAYEQFF.

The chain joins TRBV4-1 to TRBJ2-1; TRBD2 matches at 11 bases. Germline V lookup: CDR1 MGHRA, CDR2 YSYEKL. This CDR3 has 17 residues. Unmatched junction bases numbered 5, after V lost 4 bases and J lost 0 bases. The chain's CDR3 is CASSLRLAGRSYNEQFF. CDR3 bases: TGCGCCAGCAGCCTTAGACTAGCGGGGCGCTCCTACAATGAGCAGTTCTTC.

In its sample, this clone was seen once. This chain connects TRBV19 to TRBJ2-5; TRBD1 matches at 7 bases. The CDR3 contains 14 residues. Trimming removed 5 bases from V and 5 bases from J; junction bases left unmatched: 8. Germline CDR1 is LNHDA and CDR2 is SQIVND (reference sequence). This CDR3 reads CASSYDRDRETQYF. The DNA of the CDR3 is TGTGCCAGTAGTTACGACAGGGACCGGGAGACCCAGTACTTC.